This T cell receptor (beta chain) comes out of a study of CD8+ T cells in alopecia areata. On the study more broadly: For the treated group, dosing was oral tofacitinib at 5 to 10 mg twice daily.

RNA extraction and reverse transcription yielded cDNA as sequencing template. Produced via immunoSEQ multiplex PCR; TCRdb's table is partial and in-frame only. The sample shows roughly 250,000 clones, 67% of them seen only once. The germline V gene has CDR1 SGHDT and CDR2 YYEEEE. The CDR3 has 16 residues. V was clipped by 4 bases and J by 0 bases, with 15 bases between them. This clonotype was obtained from a human donor with alopecia areata. The chain couples TRBV5-6 to TRBJ2-3, with a possible D match to TRBD2 (6 bases). Sequenced here: CD4+ T cells sorted from blood, sampled at week 0. The chain's CDR3 is CASSLGSGLSTDTQYF. CDR3 nucleotides: TGTGCCAGCAGCCTGGGAAGCGGGCTAAGCACAGATACGCAGTATTTT.